This is a list of T cell receptor beta chains from one sample in a study of regulatory T cells in long-lasting Graves disease. TCRdb used MiXCR to reprocess the multiplex PCR reads, holding one entry per CDR3 protein. The repertoire consists of roughly 410,000 distinct CDR3 sequences, with approximately 16% occurring once and the leading ten covering roughly 7.7%. This sample also appeared in a second study, on T cells in Graves' hyperthyroidism and ophthalmopathy.

Sample: peripheral blood mononuclear cells (PBMCs), taken at new diagnosis, from a patient treated with antithyroid drugs. These receptors all come from a woman aged 40 to 49 with Graves disease. Both conserved end residues are part of each CDR3. The D gene is left open where the match is weak. For some rows the clone size is stated as once, few or many, or as a class when expanded; others skip it.

V gene: TRBV20-1; clone size: many; D gene: NA; J gene: TRBJ1-3; CDR3 DNA: TGCAGTGCTAGAGCCCCTAGACAGGTCACCTTACCTGGAAACACCATATATTTT; CDR3 protein: CSARAPRQVTLPGNTIYF
V gene: TRBV28; clone size: many; D gene: TRBD2; J gene: TRBJ2-5; CDR3 DNA: TGTGCCAGCATCTCTAGCGGGAGCCAAGAGACCCAGTACTTC; CDR3 protein: CASISSGSQETQYF
V gene: TRBV28; clone size: many; D gene: NA; J gene: TRBJ2-3; CDR3 DNA: TGTGCCAGCAGTCCTCCGGCGGGCGATACGCAGTATTTT; CDR3 protein: CASSPPAGDTQYF
V gene: TRBV19; clone size: few; D gene: TRBD1; J gene: TRBJ1-4; CDR3 DNA: TGTGCCAGTAGCGCCTCCGGGACAGTCCCGGGAAAACTGTTTTTT; CDR3 protein: CASSASGTVPGKLFF
V gene: TRBV20-1; clone size: NA; D gene: TRBD2; J gene: TRBJ2-2; CDR3 DNA: TGCAGTGCTAGTTTGGGCGCGGGAGGGCCTGGAACCGGGGAGCTGTTTTTT; CDR3 protein: CSASLGAGGPGTGELFF
V gene: TRBV6-1; clone size: NA; D gene: NA; J gene: TRBJ2-1; CDR3 DNA: TGTGCCAGCAGTGAAGCGCAAGAGAATGAGCAGTTCTTC; CDR3 protein: CASSEAQENEQFF
V gene: TRBV2; clone size: many; D gene: NA; J gene: TRBJ1-2; CDR3 DNA: TGTGCCAGCAGTGTCCCGGACAGAGTTTATGGCTACACCTTC; CDR3 protein: CASSVPDRVYGYTF
V gene: TRBV3-1; clone size: many; D gene: NA; J gene: TRBJ2-5; CDR3 DNA: TGTGCCAGCAGCCGGGCGGGGACCCAGTACTTC; CDR3 protein: CASSRAGTQYF
V gene: TRBV12-3/TRBV12-4; clone size: many; D gene: NA; J gene: TRBJ2-1; CDR3 DNA: TGTGCCAGCAGTTTAGATCGAAGGGCCCTATACAATGAGCAGTTCTTC; CDR3 protein: CASSLDRRALYNEQFF
V gene: TRBV15; clone size: many; D gene: NA; J gene: TRBJ2-3; CDR3 DNA: TGTGCCACCAGCAGAGTTCAGGGGCGGTTTATAGATACGCAGTATTTT; CDR3 protein: CATSRVQGRFIDTQYF
V gene: TRBV11-2; clone size: many; D gene: NA; J gene: TRBJ2-1; CDR3 DNA: TGTGCCAGCAGCTCGACCCAGAAAATTTACAATGAGCAGTTCTTC; CDR3 protein: CASSSTQKIYNEQFF
V gene: TRBV30; clone size: few; D gene: TRBD2; J gene: TRBJ2-7; CDR3 DNA: TGTGCCTGGAGCGAACTAGCGGGAGGGCCCTACGAGCAGTACTTC; CDR3 protein: CAWSELAGGPYEQYF
V gene: TRBV28; clone size: many; D gene: TRBD1; J gene: TRBJ1-2; CDR3 DNA: TGTGCCAGCAGGTTGTCAGGGGGGTATGGCTACACCTTC; CDR3 protein: CASRLSGGYGYTF
V gene: TRBV19; clone size: NA; D gene: TRBD1; J gene: TRBJ2-5; CDR3 DNA: TGTGCCAGTGGACAGGGGCCCACCACACAAGAGACCCAGTACTTC; CDR3 protein: CASGQGPTTQETQYF
V gene: TRBV7-2; clone size: NA; D gene: NA; J gene: TRBJ1-2; CDR3 DNA: TGTGCCAGCAGCACCTATGCCGAGAATGGCTACACCTTC; CDR3 protein: CASSTYAENGYTF
V gene: TRBV6-5; clone size: NA; D gene: NA; J gene: TRBJ2-5; CDR3 DNA: TGTGCCAGCAGTTACGACTATGAGACCCAGTACTTC; CDR3 protein: CASSYDYETQYF
V gene: TRBV28; clone size: many; D gene: NA; J gene: TRBJ2-7; CDR3 DNA: TGTGCCAGCAGGGGGGACCGTAGGAATTCCTACGAGCAGTACTTC; CDR3 protein: CASRGDRRNSYEQYF
V gene: TRBV4-2; clone size: NA; D gene: NA; J gene: TRBJ1-4; CDR3 DNA: TGTGCCAGCAGCCAATTGGGGGAAGAAGAAAAACTGTTTTTT; CDR3 protein: CASSQLGEEEKLFF
V gene: TRBV18; clone size: many; D gene: TRBD1; J gene: TRBJ2-5; CDR3 DNA: TGTGCCAGCAGCTCGACAGGGCAAGAGACCCAGTACTTC; CDR3 protein: CASSSTGQETQYF
V gene: TRBV12-3/TRBV12-4; clone size: many; D gene: NA; J gene: TRBJ1-5; CDR3 DNA: TGTGCCAGCAGCCGACAGTACAATCAGCCCCAGCATTTT; CDR3 protein: CASSRQYNQPQHF
V gene: TRBV7-8; clone size: NA; D gene: NA; J gene: TRBJ2-1; CDR3 DNA: TGTGCCAGCAGCTCGGAGACTTACAATGAGCAGTTCTTC; CDR3 protein: CASSSETYNEQFF
V gene: TRBV27; clone size: many; D gene: TRBD1; J gene: TRBJ1-1; CDR3 DNA: TGTGCCAGCAGCCGACCAGGGGGTTTGGGCACTGAAGCTTTCTTT; CDR3 protein: CASSRPGGLGTEAFF
V gene: TRBV2; clone size: many; D gene: NA; J gene: TRBJ2-7; CDR3 DNA: TGTGCCAGCAGGGGTACCGAGCAGTACTTC; CDR3 protein: CASRGTEQYF
V gene: TRBV28; clone size: many; D gene: TRBD1; J gene: TRBJ2-2; CDR3 DNA: TGTGCCAGCAGTTTACCCCGGACAGGGCGCACCGGGGAGCTGTTTTTT; CDR3 protein: CASSLPRTGRTGELFF
V gene: TRBV27; clone size: NA; D gene: NA; J gene: TRBJ2-7; CDR3 DNA: TGTGCCAGCAGTTTACGCGGGTTCCCAGGGGACGTTACCTACGAGCAGTACTTC; CDR3 protein: CASSLRGFPGDVTYEQYF
V gene: TRBV28; clone size: NA; D gene: NA; J gene: TRBJ1-2; CDR3 DNA: TGTGCCACCGAGTTTTGGGGGTCAAACTATGGCTACACCTTC; CDR3 protein: CATEFWGSNYGYTF
V gene: TRBV5-1; clone size: few; D gene: TRBD2; J gene: TRBJ2-4; CDR3 DNA: TGCGCCAGCAGCGTAGGGGGGACTAGTATGAACATTCAGTACTTC; CDR3 protein: CASSVGGTSMNIQYF
V gene: TRBV30; clone size: many; D gene: NA; J gene: TRBJ2-7; CDR3 DNA: TGTGCCTGGAGTGCTCGACTTTACGAGCAGTACTTC; CDR3 protein: CAWSARLYEQYF
V gene: TRBV20-1; clone size: NA; D gene: NA; J gene: TRBJ1-2; CDR3 DNA: TGCAGTGCTATCCCAACAGGAATCACCTATGGCTACACCTTC; CDR3 protein: CSAIPTGITYGYTF
V gene: TRBV12-3/TRBV12-4; clone size: NA; D gene: NA; J gene: TRBJ2-1; CDR3 DNA: TGTGCCAGCAGCCCCTGGACCCGAGGAGATGAGCAGTTCTTC; CDR3 protein: CASSPWTRGDEQFF
V gene: TRBV27; clone size: NA; D gene: TRBD2; J gene: TRBJ2-7; CDR3 DNA: TGTGCCAGCAGTTCCTTAGCGGGAGGGCTATCCGAGCAGTACTTC; CDR3 protein: CASSSLAGGLSEQYF
V gene: TRBV27; clone size: many; D gene: NA; J gene: TRBJ2-7; CDR3 DNA: TGTGCCAGCAGTTTATCCGAGGGCCCCTACGAGCAGTACTTC; CDR3 protein: CASSLSEGPYEQYF
V gene: TRBV6-5; clone size: many; D gene: NA; J gene: TRBJ2-3; CDR3 DNA: TGTGCCAGCAGTTACTCGAGTGAAAGGTTGACCACAGATACGCAGTATTTT; CDR3 protein: CASSYSSERLTTDTQYF
V gene: TRBV20-1; clone size: NA; D gene: TRBD1; J gene: TRBJ1-5; CDR3 DNA: TGCAGTGCTCCCAGACAGGGGCAGGGCATCAATCAGCCCCGGCATTTT; CDR3 protein: CSAPRQGQGINQPRHF
V gene: TRBV2; clone size: many; D gene: TRBD2; J gene: TRBJ2-1; CDR3 DNA: TGTGCCAGCAGTTGGACTAGCGGGAGGGGGAGCTCCTACAATGAGCAGTTCTTC; CDR3 protein: CASSWTSGRGSSYNEQFF
V gene: TRBV7-2; clone size: NA; D gene: TRBD2; J gene: TRBJ2-1; CDR3 DNA: TGTGCCAGCAGCCATCGACTAGCTGGGAGGGAGCAGTTCTTC; CDR3 protein: CASSHRLAGREQFF
V gene: TRBV19; clone size: few; D gene: NA; J gene: TRBJ2-4; CDR3 DNA: TGTGCCAGTAGTATAGGACCAATGGGGAACATTCAGTACTTC; CDR3 protein: CASSIGPMGNIQYF
V gene: TRBV19; clone size: NA; D gene: NA; J gene: TRBJ2-2; CDR3 DNA: TGTGCCAGTAGTCCTACAGGAGTACGAGGAGGTACCGGGGAGCTGTTTTTT; CDR3 protein: CASSPTGVRGGTGELFF
V gene: TRBV28; clone size: many; D gene: NA; J gene: TRBJ1-2; CDR3 DNA: TGTGCCAGCAGTTTGCGTTTTGGGGACCACTATGGCTACACCTTC; CDR3 protein: CASSLRFGDHYGYTF
V gene: TRBV6-2/TRBV6-3; clone size: NA; D gene: NA; J gene: TRBJ2-7; CDR3 DNA: TGTGCCAGCAGGGGGGGTGAGCAGTACTTC; CDR3 protein: CASRGGEQYF
V gene: TRBV28; clone size: many; D gene: NA; J gene: TRBJ2-2; CDR3 DNA: TGTGCCAGCAGTTTCAGTAGGGACCGCGACACCGGGGAGCTGTTTTTT; CDR3 protein: CASSFSRDRDTGELFF
V gene: TRBV28; clone size: few; D gene: TRBD2; J gene: TRBJ2-5; CDR3 DNA: TGTGCCAGCAGCCATCGACTAGCGGGAGGCCTACGCAAAGAGACCCAGTACTTC; CDR3 protein: CASSHRLAGGLRKETQYF
V gene: TRBV20-1; clone size: NA; D gene: NA; J gene: TRBJ2-1; CDR3 DNA: TGCAGTGCTCGAGAGTGGGATGAGCAGTTCTTC; CDR3 protein: CSAREWDEQFF
V gene: TRBV5-4; clone size: few; D gene: NA; J gene: TRBJ1-2; CDR3 DNA: TGTGCCAGCAGCTTGGAACCAGAAAACTATGGCTACACCTTC; CDR3 protein: CASSLEPENYGYTF
V gene: TRBV7-9; clone size: NA; D gene: NA; J gene: TRBJ2-3; CDR3 DNA: TGTGCCAGCAGCTTCCCGTCCGCAGATACGCAGTATTTT; CDR3 protein: CASSFPSADTQYF
V gene: TRBV20-1; clone size: few; D gene: NA; J gene: TRBJ2-7; CDR3 DNA: TGCAGTGCGATAAAAGACTACGAGCAGTACTTC; CDR3 protein: CSAIKDYEQYF
V gene: TRBV27; clone size: NA; D gene: NA; J gene: TRBJ2-4; CDR3 DNA: TGTGCCAGCAGTTTTGGAGCAGGGGCCAAAAACATTCAGTACTTC; CDR3 protein: CASSFGAGAKNIQYF
V gene: TRBV20-1; clone size: many; D gene: NA; J gene: TRBJ2-3; CDR3 DNA: TGCAGTGCCGTGCCGGGACTGGACGACACAGATACGCAGTATTTT; CDR3 protein: CSAVPGLDDTDTQYF
V gene: TRBV12-3/TRBV12-4; clone size: many; D gene: NA; J gene: TRBJ1-1; CDR3 DNA: TGTGCCAGCAGTTTGGGGCCCATGTCCCCTGAAGCTTTCTTT; CDR3 protein: CASSLGPMSPEAFF